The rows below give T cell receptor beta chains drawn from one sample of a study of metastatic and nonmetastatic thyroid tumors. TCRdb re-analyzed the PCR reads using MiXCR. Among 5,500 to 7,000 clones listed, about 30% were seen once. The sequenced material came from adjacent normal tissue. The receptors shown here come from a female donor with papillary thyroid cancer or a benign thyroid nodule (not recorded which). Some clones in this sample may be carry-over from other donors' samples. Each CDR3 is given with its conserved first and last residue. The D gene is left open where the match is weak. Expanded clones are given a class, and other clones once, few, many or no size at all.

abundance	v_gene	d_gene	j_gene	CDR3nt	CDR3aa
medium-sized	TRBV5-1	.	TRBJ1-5	TGCGCCAGCAGCTTGGCCAGGGGCCAGCCCCAGCATTTT	CASSLARGQPQHF
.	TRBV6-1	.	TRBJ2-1	TGTGCCAGCAGTGCCAGGGGCCCCTTCTGCAATGAGCAGTTCTTC	CASSARGPFCNEQFF
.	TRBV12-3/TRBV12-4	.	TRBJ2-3	TGTGCCAGCAGTTTAGGTAGCACAGATACGCAGTATTTT	CASSLGSTDTQYF
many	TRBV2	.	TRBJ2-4	TGTGCCAGCAGCGCCGGGGCACCAGGGTGGTTAGGGGAAAACATTCAGTACTTC	CASSAGAPGWLGENIQYF
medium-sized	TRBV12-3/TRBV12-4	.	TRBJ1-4	TGTGCCAGCAGTTTACGGGGGAGGAATGAAAAACTGTTTTTT	CASSLRGRNEKLFF
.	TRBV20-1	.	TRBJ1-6	TGCAGTGCTTATCTGACAGGCGACAATTCACCCCTCCACTTT	CSAYLTGDNSPLHF
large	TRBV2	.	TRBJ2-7	TGTGCCAGCAGCGTGCGGAACTCCTACGAGCAGTACTTC	CASSVRNSYEQYF
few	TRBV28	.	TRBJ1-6	TGTGCCAGCAGTACCGGGCCCGTTTATAATTCACCCCTCCACTTT	CASSTGPVYNSPLHF
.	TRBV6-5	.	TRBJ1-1	TGTGCCAGCAGTTACTCCTGGGTTATGAACACTGAAGCTTTCTTT	CASSYSWVMNTEAFF
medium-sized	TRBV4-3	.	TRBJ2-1	TGCGCCAGCAGCCAAGAGGGAGTCGGTCGTACCTACAATGAGCAGTTCTTC	CASSQEGVGRTYNEQFF
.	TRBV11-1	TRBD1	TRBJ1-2	TGTGCCAGCAGCCACTTGACAGGGGTCAAGGGCTATGGCTACACCTTC	CASSHLTGVKGYGYTF
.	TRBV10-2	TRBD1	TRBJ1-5	TGCGCCAGCAGTAGGAGGGACAGGGGCCCTTATAGCAATCAGCCCCAGCATTTT	CASSRRDRGPYSNQPQHF
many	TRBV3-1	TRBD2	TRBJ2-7	TGTGCCAGCAGCCGACAACCGGGACTAGCGGAGGCCACCTACGAGCAGTACTTC	CASSRQPGLAEATYEQYF
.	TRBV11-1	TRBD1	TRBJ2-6	TGTGCCAGCAGCTTAGAGGGGGGGACAGGGGGCGCTGGGGCCAACGTCCTGACTTTC	CASSLEGGTGGAGANVLTF
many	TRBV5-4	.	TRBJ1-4	TGTGCCAGCAGCCTTGACTCAGGGGCGGATGAAAAACTGTTTTTT	CASSLDSGADEKLFF
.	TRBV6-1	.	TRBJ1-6	TGTGCCAGCAGTCAACGGGACGGACCCTCGCCCCTCCACTTT	CASSQRDGPSPLHF
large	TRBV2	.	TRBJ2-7	TGTGCCAGCGGAACGACAGGCTACGAGCAGTACTTC	CASGTTGYEQYF
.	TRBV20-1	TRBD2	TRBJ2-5	TGCAGTGCCGACTCGGCAACTAGCGGGAAGCAAGAGACCCAGTACTTC	CSADSATSGKQETQYF
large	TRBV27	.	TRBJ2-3	TGTGCCAGCAGCGCCAGCTGGCGGACAGATACGCAGTATTTT	CASSASWRTDTQYF
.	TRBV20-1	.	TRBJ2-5	TGCAGTGCTTCGGGTATTTTAGGAGGGGAAGAGACCCAGTACTTC	CSASGILGGEETQYF
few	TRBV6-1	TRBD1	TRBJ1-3	TGTGCCAGCAGTGCTTCGGCAGCCAGGGGGGGAAACACCATATATTTT	CASSASAARGGNTIYF
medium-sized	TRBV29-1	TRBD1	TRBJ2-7	TGCAGCGTCCAAGCATCGGGACAGCCCTACGAGCAGTACTTC	CSVQASGQPYEQYF
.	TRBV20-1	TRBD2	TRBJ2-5	TGCAGTGCTAGAGATTTGTTTAGCGGGGGGGATCAAGAGACCCAGTACTTC	CSARDLFSGGDQETQYF
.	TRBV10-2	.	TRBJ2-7	TGCGCCAGCAGTGAGCACCAGGCGGGTTACGAGCAGTACTTC	CASSEHQAGYEQYF
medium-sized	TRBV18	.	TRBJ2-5	TGTGCCAGCTCACCACCAGGGAGCGGTCAAGAGACCCAGTACTTC	CASSPPGSGQETQYF
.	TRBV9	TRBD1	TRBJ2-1	TGTGCCAGCAGCCAGGACAGGGGGACGTACAATGAGCAGTTCTTC	CASSQDRGTYNEQFF
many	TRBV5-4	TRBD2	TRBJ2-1	TGTGCGCCCGGGACTAGCGGCCCTGGTGAGCAGTTCTTC	CAPGTSGPGEQFF
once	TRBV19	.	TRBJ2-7	TGTGCCAGTAGTATAGGAGGACAGCCGTTCTCCTACGAGCAGTACTTC	CASSIGGQPFSYEQYF
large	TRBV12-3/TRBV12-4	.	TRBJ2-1	TGTGCCAGCACTCCGGACCCCTACAATGAGCAGTTCTTC	CASTPDPYNEQFF
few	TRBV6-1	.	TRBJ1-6	TGTGCCAGCAGTCCCCGGGGGGGCTCCTATAATTCACCCCTCCACTTT	CASSPRGGSYNSPLHF
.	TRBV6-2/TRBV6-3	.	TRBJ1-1	TGTGCCAGCAGTTCATACACTGAAGCTTTCTTT	CASSSYTEAFF
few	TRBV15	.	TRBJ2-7	TGTGCCACCAGCAGAGATCGGGCCGAGCAGTACTTC	CATSRDRAEQYF
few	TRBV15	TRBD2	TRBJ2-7	TGTGCCACCAGACCCGTTAGTTGGGGGGGCGAGCAGTACTTC	CATRPVSWGGEQYF
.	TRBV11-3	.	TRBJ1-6	TGTGTCAAGGAGGGGAACAGCAATTCACCCCTCCACTTT	CVKEGNSNSPLHF
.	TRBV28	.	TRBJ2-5	TGTGCCAGCATCATGACAGGCGCGTACCAAGAGACCCAGTACTTC	CASIMTGAYQETQYF
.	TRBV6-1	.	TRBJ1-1	TGTGCCAGCAGTGAATATGACAGACCGAACACTGAAGCTTTCTTT	CASSEYDRPNTEAFF
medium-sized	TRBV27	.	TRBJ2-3	TGTGCCAGCAGTTCGGAAGGGTGGCTGGAAACGCAGTATTTT	CASSSEGWLETQYF
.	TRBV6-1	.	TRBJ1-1	TGTGCCAGCAGTGATCGGGGGATAAACACTGAAGCTTTCTTT	CASSDRGINTEAFF
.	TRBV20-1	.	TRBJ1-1	TGCAGTGCTAGTGCGGCGTCCCTTGGTAACACTGAAGCTTTCTTT	CSASAASLGNTEAFF
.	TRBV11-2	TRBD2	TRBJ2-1	TGTGCCAGCAGCTTAGGACTAGCGGGCTACAATGAGCAGTTCTTC	CASSLGLAGYNEQFF
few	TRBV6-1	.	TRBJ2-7	TGTGCCAGCACCACCGGGACGGACCCCTACGAGCAGTACTTC	CASTTGTDPYEQYF